The entry below describes one TCR beta chain. Its specificity is unknown. 5'RACE template switching produced TCR cDNA carrying a universal primer site and UMIs. TCRdb re-called the 5' RACE reads through MiXCR, storing one row per CDR3 protein. Seen here are roughly 74,000 distinct CDR3 sequences, approximately 7.7% observed once, and the top ten hold around a third. The CDR3 length is 16 residues. V was cut by 7 bases and J by 0 bases, with 13 bases left in between. Germline V gives CDR1 SEHNR, CDR2 FQNEAQ (reference sequence). The record originates from a study of T cells after yellow fever vaccination. Overall study results and limits: Weaker, the secondary response peaked sooner, at day 5 versus 15.

The sequence was obtained from a man aged 18 to 30 who received the YFV17D yellow fever vaccine. The specimen was CD8+ T cells sorted from PBMCs, collected 5 to 6 days after the first yellow fever vaccination. The rearrangement links TRBV7-9 to TRBJ2-6; TRBD1 might be the D (6 bases). The CDR3 loop reads CASTDSSYSGANVLTF. DNA for the CDR3: TGTGCCAGCACGGACAGTTCTTACTCTGGGGCCAACGTCCTGACTTTC.